Below, 21 T cell receptor beta chains from the same sample are listed, as sequenced in a study of identical twins. TCRdb independently ran MiXCR on the 5' RACE reads; one entry per CDR3 protein. The table records around 200,000 distinct CDR3 sequences, approximately 9% of them present only once. Sequencing was carried out using memory (CD45RO+) T cells sorted from blood. These receptors were obtained from a woman aged 18-29 years in good health.

In its sample, this clonotype was seen a few times. The chain joins TRBV7-2 to TRBJ2-3; D uncertain. CDR1 is SGHTA and CDR2 is FQGNSA in the germline V gene. The CDR3 contains 13 residues. Trimming cost V 2 bases and J 5 bases, with 8 bases left between them. The CDR3 DNA follows: TGTGCCAGCAGCTTAAAAACGCAAGATACGCAGTATTTT. It encodes CASSLKTQDTQYF.

This clonotype has a handful of counts. This chain links TRBV28 with TRBJ2-7; D might be TRBD1 (5 bases). V was cut by 2 bases and J by 6 bases, with 14 bases left in between. The germline CDR1 and CDR2 sequences are MDHEN and SYDVKM. The CDR3 covers 14 residues. DNA for the CDR3: TGTGCCAGCAGTTTAGCTCAGGGAAGGGGCGAGCAGTACTTC. Protein: CASSLAQGRGEQYF.

The J gene is TRBJ2-2, the V gene TRBV19; D might be TRBD1 or TRBD2, each matching 6 bases. The germline V gene has CDR1 LNHDA and CDR2 SQIVND (reference sequence). The CDR3 covers 15 residues. Trimming took off 5 bases at V and 4 bases at J, with 14 bases between the two ends. The CDR3 DNA is TGTGCCAGTAGTCTACGCTGGGGGGCCACCGGGGAGCTGTTTTTT. The encoded protein is CASSLRWGATGELFF. Drawing the rest from reference TRBV19 and TRBJ2-2, the complete variable domain is DGGITQSPKYLFRKEGQNVTLSCEQNLNHDAMYWYRQDPGQGLRLIYYSQIVNDFQKGDIAEGYSVSREKKESFPLTVTSAQKNPTAFYLCASSLRWGATGELFFGEGSRLTVL.

The gene calls are TRBV20-1 and TRBJ2-3; D gene uncertain. Germline values: CDR1 DFQATT, CDR2 SNEGSKA (reference sequence). This CDR3 has 11 residues. Between the trimmed V and J ends, which lost 5 bases and 4 bases, there was a span of 7 bases. The CDR3 spells CSAHLSDTQYF. In DNA, the CDR3 is TGCAGTGCTCACTTATCAGATACGCAGTATTTT.

The chain joins TRBV2 to TRBJ1-2; D call uncertain. Trimming stripped 7 bases from V and 8 bases from J, with 20 bases between. Germline-derived CDR1 and CDR2 are SNHLY and FYNNEI. This CDR3 is 14 amino acids long. CDR3 in DNA: TGTGCCAGCATGGTGATCCGGTCGTATGGAGGCTACACCTTC. Protein: CASMVIRSYGGYTF.

This chain uses TRBV7-2 with TRBJ1-2; D remains unclear. CDR3 length: 12 amino acids. The germline V gene encodes CDR1 SGHTA and CDR2 FQGNSA. Trimming took off 5 bases at V and 8 bases at J, with 12 bases between the two ends. The DNA of the CDR3 is TGTGCCAGCAGCCCGAGAAGTGGGGGCTACACCTTC. Its protein product is CASSPRSGGYTF.

This clonotype was observed a handful of times. This sequence joins TRBV6-5 and TRBJ1-6; possibly TRBD1 for D (5 bases). CDR1 and CDR2 (germline): MNHEY, SVGAGI. This CDR3 spans 14 amino acids. V lost 2 bases and J lost 9, with 11 bases in between. The CDR3 reads CASSYQGAGSPLHF. The CDR3 DNA reads TGTGCCAGCAGTTACCAAGGGGCCGGTTCACCCCTCCACTTT.

This chain joins TRBV7-9 and TRBJ1-2, with D possibly being TRBD1 (5 bases). V was clipped by 3 bases and J by 2 bases, with 7 bases between them. Germline assignment: CDR1 SEHNR and CDR2 FQNEAQ (reference sequence). The CDR3 consists of 13 residues. The CDR3 loop reads CASSFEGNYGYTF. The CDR3 DNA sequence: TGTGCCAGCAGCTTTGAGGGGAACTATGGCTACACCTTC.

This clonotype has ten or more counts. The rearrangement uses TRBV5-1 and TRBJ2-3; maybe TRBD1 (6 bases). CDR1 SGHRS and CDR2 YFSETQ come from the germline V gene. V lost 4 bases to trimming and J lost 7 bases, with 13 bases between them. The CDR3 is 13 residues long. CDR3 bases: TGCGCCAGCAGCATAGGGGACATGCATACGCAGTATTTT. It encodes CASSIGDMHTQYF.

This clonotype was observed a handful of times. The V call is TRBV6-1, the J call TRBJ1-2; 7 bases match TRBD1. The CDR3 has 16 residues. Germline V gives CDR1 MNHNS, CDR2 SASEGT. Unmatched junction bases numbered 21, after V lost 10 bases and J lost 7 bases. This CDR3 reads CATNKGQVFPRGGYTF. The CDR3 DNA follows: TGTGCCACCAATAAAGGACAGGTCTTCCCAAGAGGTGGCTACACCTTC.

In its sample, this clonotype was seen a few times. The V call is TRBV2, the J call TRBJ2-1; 8 bases fit TRBD2. Germline CDR1 reads SNHLY; CDR2 reads FYNNEI. V shed 2 bases and J 9 bases; nucleotides not matched to a gene: 12. CDR3 length: 16 amino acids. As DNA, the CDR3 is TGTGCCAGCAGTGAATCTGGCGGGAGGCGGTCCGGTGAGCAGTTCTTC. It yields the protein CASSESGGRRSGEQFF.

This clonotype was seen repeatedly, ten times or more. V is TRBV4-3 and J is TRBJ1-1; D possibly corresponds to TRBD1 (5 bases). Deletions cut 0 bases from V and 11 bases from J, with 19 bases between. Germline CDR1 is LGHNA and CDR2 is YSLEER. The CDR3 covers 15 residues. Here the CDR3 reads CASSQERQGGVAAFF. DNA of the CDR3: TGCGCCAGCAGCCAAGAACGCCAGGGAGGTGTCGCGGCTTTCTTT.

This chain connects TRBV20-1 to TRBJ1-2, with D unclear. This CDR3 is 11 amino acids long. The germline gives CDR1 DFQATT, CDR2 SNEGSKA (reference sequence). The CDR3 is CSLRVVNGYTF. CDR3 in DNA: TGCAGCCTGAGGGTTGTAAATGGCTACACCTTC.

This clonotype was observed many times. V and J are TRBV7-6 and TRBJ1-5, with 8 bases identical to TRBD1. The V and J ends lost 5 bases and 0 bases, in that order; junction bases with no gene match: 6. This CDR3 has 16 amino acids. Germline CDR1 is SGHVS and CDR2 is FNYEAQ. For the CDR3, the DNA is TGTGCCAGCAGCCTAGGGACAGGTGATAGCAATCAGCCCCAGCATTTT. Translation gives CASSLGTGDSNQPQHF.

This clonotype was seen a few times. This chain uses TRBV20-1 with TRBJ2-3; D unclear. The CDR3 length is 14 residues. Germline CDR1 reads DFQATT; CDR2 reads SNEGSKA (reference sequence). Deletions cut 0 bases from V and 5 bases from J, with 12 bases between. The DNA for the CDR3 is TGCAGTGCTAGAGATCCGGACGGCCTAGATACGCAGTATTTT. Encoded protein: CSARDPDGLDTQYF.

The gene calls are TRBV19 and TRBJ2-5; 9 positions match TRBD2. The CDR3 loop spans 15 amino acids. V gave up 5 bases and J gave up 2 bases; unmatched junction bases: 6. CDR1 LNHDA and CDR2 SQIVND come from the germline V gene (reference sequence). The CDR3 coding sequence is TGTGCCAGTAGTTCCGGGACTAGCCTACAAGAGACCCAGTACTTC. Translating gives CASSSGTSLQETQYF.

The chain combines TRBV27 with TRBJ2-3; TRBD2 aligns across 13 bases. The junction had 6 bases not matched to a gene; V was cut back by 6 bases and J by 0 bases. The germline V gene encodes CDR1 MNHEY and CDR2 SMNVEV (reference sequence). This CDR3 comprises 17 residues. The CDR3 nucleotides read TGTGCCAGCAGGCAAACACTAGCGGGAGGGAGCACAGATACGCAGTATTTT. Residues: CASRQTLAGGSTDTQYF.

This chain links TRBV29-1 with TRBJ2-3; TRBD1 matches at 9 bases. The ends lost 6 bases at V and 5 bases at J; junction bases unmatched: 6. The germline V gene encodes CDR1 SQVTM and CDR2 ANQGSEA. This CDR3 has 13 amino acids. CDR3 DNA sequence: TGCAGCGTGACGACAGGGGGTTTAGATACGCAGTATTTT. It translates to CSVTTGGLDTQYF.

The chain links TRBV9 to TRBJ1-1, with a weak D call TRBD1 (6 bases). This CDR3 has 15 residues. The germline V gene encodes CDR1 SGDLS and CDR2 YYNGEE. V lost 4 bases and J 0 bases, leaving 13 bases between the germline ends. Written as DNA, the CDR3 is TGTGCCAGCAGCTCTAGGGGGGCTATGAACACTGAAGCTTTCTTT. This codes for CASSSRGAMNTEAFF.

The V call is TRBV5-6, the J call TRBJ2-5, with 7 bases fitting TRBD1. CDR1 SGHDT and CDR2 YYEEEE come from the germline V gene. Trimming at V came to 0 bases and at J to 5 bases, leaving 4 bases not matched to a gene. CDR3 length equals 14 residues. In nucleotides, the CDR3 is TGTGCCAGCAGCTTGGGACAGGGAAGGGAGACCCAGTACTTC. Translating it yields CASSLGQGRETQYF.

The chain carries TRBV20-1 and TRBJ2-1; 13 bases are a match to TRBD2. With 5 bases clipped from V and 3 bases from J, the junction kept 10 bases outside the gene matches. Germline V CDR1 and CDR2: DFQATT, SNEGSKA (reference sequence). This CDR3 comprises 17 residues. The CDR3 DNA sequence: TGCAGTGCTTCCGGGACTAGCGGGACATCGAACTACAATGAGCAGTTCTTC. This gives the protein CSASGTSGTSNYNEQFF.